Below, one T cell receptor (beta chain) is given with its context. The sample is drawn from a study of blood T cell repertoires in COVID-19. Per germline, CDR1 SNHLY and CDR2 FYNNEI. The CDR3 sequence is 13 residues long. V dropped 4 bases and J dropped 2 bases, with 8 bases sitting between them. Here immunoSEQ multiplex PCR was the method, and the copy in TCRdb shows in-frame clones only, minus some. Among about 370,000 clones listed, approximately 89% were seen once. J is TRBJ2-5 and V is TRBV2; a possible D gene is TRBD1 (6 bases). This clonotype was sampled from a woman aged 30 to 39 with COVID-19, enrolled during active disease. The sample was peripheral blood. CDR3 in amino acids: CASSVRGQETQYF. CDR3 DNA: TGTGCCAGCAGTGTAAGGGGGCAAGAGACCCAGTACTTC.